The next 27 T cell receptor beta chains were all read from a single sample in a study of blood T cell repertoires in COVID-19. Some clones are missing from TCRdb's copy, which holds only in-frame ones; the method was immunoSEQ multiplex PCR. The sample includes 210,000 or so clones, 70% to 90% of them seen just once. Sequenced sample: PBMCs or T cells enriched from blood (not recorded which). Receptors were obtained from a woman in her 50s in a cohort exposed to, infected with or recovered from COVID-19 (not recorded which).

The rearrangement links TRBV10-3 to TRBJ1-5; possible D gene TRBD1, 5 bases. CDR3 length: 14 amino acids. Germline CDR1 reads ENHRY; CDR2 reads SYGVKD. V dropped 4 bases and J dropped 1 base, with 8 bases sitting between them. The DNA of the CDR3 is TGTGCCATCAGTGGGGGCGTGAGCAATCAGCCCCAGCATTTT. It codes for CAISGGVSNQPQHF.

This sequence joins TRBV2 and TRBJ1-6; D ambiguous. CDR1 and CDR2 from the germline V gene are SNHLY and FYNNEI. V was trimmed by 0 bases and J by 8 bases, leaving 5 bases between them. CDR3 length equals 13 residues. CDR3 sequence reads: CASSEARDSPLHF. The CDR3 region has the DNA TGTGCCAGCAGTGAAGCGCGGGATTCACCCCTCCACTTT.

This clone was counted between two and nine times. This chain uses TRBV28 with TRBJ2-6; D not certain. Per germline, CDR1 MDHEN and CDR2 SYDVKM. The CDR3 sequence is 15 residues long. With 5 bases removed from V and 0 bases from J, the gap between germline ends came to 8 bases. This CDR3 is CASSPPGSGANVLTF. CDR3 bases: TGTGCCAGCAGTCCCCCAGGCTCTGGGGCCAACGTCCTGACTTTC.

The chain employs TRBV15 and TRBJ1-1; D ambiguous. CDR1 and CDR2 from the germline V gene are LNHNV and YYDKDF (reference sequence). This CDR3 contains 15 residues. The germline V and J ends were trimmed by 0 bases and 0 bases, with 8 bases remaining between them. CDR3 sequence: CATSRDFRMNTEAFF. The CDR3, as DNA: TGTGCCACCAGCAGAGATTTTAGAATGAACACTGAAGCTTTCTTT.

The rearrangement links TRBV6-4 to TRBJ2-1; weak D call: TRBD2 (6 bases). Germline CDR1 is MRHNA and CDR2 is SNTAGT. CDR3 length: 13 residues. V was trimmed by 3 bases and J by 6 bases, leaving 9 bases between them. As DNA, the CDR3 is TGTGCCAGCAGTGAGCTAGCGCGCAATGAGCAGTTCTTC. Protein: CASSELARNEQFF.

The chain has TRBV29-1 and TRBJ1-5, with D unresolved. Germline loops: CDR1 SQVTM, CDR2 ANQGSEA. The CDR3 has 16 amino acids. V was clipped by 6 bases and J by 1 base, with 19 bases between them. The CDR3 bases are TGCAGCGTCACCCAAGGTGGCGGGGTAAGCAATCAGCCCCAGCATTTT. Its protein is CSVTQGGGVSNQPQHF.

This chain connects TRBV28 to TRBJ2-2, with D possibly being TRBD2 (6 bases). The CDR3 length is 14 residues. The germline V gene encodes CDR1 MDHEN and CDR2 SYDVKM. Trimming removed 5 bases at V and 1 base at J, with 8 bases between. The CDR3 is CASSRAGNTGELFF. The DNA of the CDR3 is TGTGCCAGCAGTCGAGCGGGGAACACCGGGGAGCTGTTTTTT.

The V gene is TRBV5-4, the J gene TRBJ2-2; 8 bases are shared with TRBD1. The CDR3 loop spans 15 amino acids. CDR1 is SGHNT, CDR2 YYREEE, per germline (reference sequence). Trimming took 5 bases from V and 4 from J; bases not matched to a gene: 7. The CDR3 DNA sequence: TGTGCCAGCAGTCAGAGACAGGGGCTCACCGGGGAGCTGTTTTTT. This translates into CASSQRQGLTGELFF.

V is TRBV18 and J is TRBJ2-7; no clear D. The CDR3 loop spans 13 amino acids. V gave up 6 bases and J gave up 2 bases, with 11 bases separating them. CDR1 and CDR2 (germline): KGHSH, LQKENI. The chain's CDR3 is CASSLSLPYEQYF. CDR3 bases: TGTGCCAGCTCGCTCAGTCTTCCCTACGAGCAGTACTTC.

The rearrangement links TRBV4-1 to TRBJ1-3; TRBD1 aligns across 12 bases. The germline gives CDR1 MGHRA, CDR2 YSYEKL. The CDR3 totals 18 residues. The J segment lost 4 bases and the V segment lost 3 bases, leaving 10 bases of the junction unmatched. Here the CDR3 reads CASSQVPGQGAAGNTIYF. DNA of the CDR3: TGCGCCAGCAGCCAGGTCCCGGGACAGGGGGCAGCAGGAAACACCATATATTTT.

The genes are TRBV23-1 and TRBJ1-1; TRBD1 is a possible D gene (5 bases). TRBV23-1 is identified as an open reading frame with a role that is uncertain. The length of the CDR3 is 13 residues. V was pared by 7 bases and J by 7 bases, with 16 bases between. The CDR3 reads CASKLDSLDEAFF. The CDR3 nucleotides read TGCGCCAGCAAGCTCGACAGTTTGGATGAAGCTTTCTTT.

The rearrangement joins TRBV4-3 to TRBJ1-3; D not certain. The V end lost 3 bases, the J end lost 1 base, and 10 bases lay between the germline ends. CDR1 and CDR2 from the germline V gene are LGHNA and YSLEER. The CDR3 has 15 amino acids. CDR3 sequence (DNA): TGCGCCAGCAGCCAGTTGACGGAGTCTGGAAACACCATATATTTT. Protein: CASSQLTESGNTIYF.

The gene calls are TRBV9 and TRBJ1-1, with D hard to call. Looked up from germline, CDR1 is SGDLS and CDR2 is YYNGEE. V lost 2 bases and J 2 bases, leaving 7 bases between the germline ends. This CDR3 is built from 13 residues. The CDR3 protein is CASSVQKNTEAFF. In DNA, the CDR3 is TGTGCCAGCAGCGTTCAGAAAAACACTGAAGCTTTCTTT.

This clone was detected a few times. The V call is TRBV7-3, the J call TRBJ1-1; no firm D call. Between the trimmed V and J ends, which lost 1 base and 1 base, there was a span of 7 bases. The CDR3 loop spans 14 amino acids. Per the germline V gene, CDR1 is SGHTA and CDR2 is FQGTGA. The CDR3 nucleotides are TGTGCCAGCAGCTTAAACGCGGGGAACACTGAAGCTTTCTTT. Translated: CASSLNAGNTEAFF.

Here the CDR3 DNA reads TGTGCCAGCAGCAGAAGGCTAGCGGGGTCCTACGAGCAGTACTTC. Amino acids: CASSRRLAGSYEQYF. This chain links TRBV7-2 with TRBJ2-7; 9 bases are a match to TRBD2. The CDR3 spans 15 residues. V shed 5 bases, J shed 1 base, and the junction held 6 bases outside the gene matches. Germline V CDR1 and CDR2: SGHTA, FQGNSA.

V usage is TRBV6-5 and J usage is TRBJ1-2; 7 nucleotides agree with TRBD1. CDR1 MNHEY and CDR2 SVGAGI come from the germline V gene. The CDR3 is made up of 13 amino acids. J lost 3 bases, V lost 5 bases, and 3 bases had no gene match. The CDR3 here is CASSPTGDYGYTF. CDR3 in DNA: TGTGCCAGCAGTCCTACAGGGGACTATGGCTACACCTTC.

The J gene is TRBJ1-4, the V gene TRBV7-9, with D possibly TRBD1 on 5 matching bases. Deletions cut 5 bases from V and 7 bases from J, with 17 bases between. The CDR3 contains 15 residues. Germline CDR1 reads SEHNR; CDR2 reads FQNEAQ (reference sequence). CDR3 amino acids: CASSTPRVSGEKLFF. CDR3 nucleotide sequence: TGTGCCAGCAGCACCCCCAGGGTCTCAGGTGAAAAACTGTTTTTT.

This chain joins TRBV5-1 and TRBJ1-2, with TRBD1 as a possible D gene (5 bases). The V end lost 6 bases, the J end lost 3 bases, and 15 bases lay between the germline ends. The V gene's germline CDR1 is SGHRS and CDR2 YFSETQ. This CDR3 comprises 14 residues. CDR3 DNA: TGCGCCAGCAACCAAGGGCAGGGTGACTATGGCTACACCTTC. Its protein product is CASNQGQGDYGYTF.

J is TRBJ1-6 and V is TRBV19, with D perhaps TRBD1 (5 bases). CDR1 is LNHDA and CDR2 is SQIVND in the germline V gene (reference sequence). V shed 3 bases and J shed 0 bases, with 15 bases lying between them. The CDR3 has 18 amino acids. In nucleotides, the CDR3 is TGTGCCAGTAGTATCGGTCAGGGCCGAGACTCCTATAATTCACCCCTCCACTTT. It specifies CASSIGQGRDSYNSPLHF. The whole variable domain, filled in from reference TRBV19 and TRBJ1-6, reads DGGITQSPKYLFRKEGQNVTLSCEQNLNHDAMYWYRQDPGQGLRLIYYSQIVNDFQKGDIAEGYSVSREKKESFPLTVTSAQKNPTAFYLCASSIGQGRDSYNSPLHFGNGTRLTVT.

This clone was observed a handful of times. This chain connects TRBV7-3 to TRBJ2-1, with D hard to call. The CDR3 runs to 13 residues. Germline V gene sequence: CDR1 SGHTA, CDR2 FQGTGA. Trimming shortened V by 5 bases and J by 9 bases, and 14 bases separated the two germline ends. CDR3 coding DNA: TGTGCCAGCAGCCCAAATGGCCTTGGTGAGCAGTTCTTC. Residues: CASSPNGLGEQFF.

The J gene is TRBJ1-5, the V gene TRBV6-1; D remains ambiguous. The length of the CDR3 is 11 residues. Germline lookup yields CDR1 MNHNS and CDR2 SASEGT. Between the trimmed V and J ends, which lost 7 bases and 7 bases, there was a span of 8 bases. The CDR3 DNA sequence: TGTGCCAGCAAGGGAGACCAGCCCCAGCATTTT. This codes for CASKGDQPQHF.

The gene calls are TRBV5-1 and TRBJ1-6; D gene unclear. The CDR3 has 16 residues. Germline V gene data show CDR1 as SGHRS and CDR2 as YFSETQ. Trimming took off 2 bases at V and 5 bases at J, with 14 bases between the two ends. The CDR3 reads CASSLRSGRDNSPLHF. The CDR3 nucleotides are TGCGCCAGCAGCTTACGCTCCGGGAGAGATAATTCACCCCTCCACTTT. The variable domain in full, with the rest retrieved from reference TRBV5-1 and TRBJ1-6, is KAGVTQTPRYLIKTRGQQVTLSCSPISGHRSVSWYQQTPGQGLQFLFEYFSETQRNKGNFPGRFSGRQFSNSRSEMNVSTLELGDSALYLCASSLRSGRDNSPLHFGNGTRLTVT.

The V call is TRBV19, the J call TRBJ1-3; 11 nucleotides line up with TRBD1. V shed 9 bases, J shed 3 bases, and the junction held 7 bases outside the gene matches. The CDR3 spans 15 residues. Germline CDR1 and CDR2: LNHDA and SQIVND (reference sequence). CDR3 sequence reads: CARIPGQGDGNTIYF. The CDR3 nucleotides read TGTGCCAGAATCCCGGGACAGGGGGATGGAAACACCATATATTTT.

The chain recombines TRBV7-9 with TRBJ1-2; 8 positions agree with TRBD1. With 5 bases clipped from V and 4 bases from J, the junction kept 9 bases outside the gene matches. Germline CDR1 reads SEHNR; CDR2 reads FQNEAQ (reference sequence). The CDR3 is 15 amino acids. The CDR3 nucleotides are TGTGCCAGCAGCCCCCCCGGACAGGGTTTCTATGGCTACACCTTC. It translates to CASSPPGQGFYGYTF.

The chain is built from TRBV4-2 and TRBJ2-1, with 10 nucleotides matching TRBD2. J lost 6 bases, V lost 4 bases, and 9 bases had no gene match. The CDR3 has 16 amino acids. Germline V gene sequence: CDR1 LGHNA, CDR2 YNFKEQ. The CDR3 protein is CASSLDGSGGANEQFF. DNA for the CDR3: TGTGCCAGCAGCCTTGATGGGAGCGGGGGGGCCAATGAGCAGTTCTTC.

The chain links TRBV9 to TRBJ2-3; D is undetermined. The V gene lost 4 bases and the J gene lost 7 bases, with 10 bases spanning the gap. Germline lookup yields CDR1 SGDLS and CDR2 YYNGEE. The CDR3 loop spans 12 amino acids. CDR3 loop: CASSTIAHTQYF. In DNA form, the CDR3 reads TGTGCCAGCAGCACTATTGCCCATACGCAGTATTTT.

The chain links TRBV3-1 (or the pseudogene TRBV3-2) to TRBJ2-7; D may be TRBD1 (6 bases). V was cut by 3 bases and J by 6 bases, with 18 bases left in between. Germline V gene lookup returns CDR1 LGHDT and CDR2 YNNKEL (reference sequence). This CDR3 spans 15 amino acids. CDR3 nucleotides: TGTGCCAGCAGCCAGGGGGCAACTCTCTCTGTCGAGCAGTACTTC. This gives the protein CASSQGATLSVEQYF.